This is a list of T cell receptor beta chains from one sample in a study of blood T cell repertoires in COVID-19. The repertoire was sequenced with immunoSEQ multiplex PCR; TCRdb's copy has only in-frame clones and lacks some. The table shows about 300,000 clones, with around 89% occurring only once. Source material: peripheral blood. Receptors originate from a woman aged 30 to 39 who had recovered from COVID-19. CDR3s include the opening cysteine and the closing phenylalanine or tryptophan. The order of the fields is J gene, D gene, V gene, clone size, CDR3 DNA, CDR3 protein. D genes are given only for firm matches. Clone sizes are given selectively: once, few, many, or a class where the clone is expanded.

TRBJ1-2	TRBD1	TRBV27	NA	TGTGCCAGCGGCGCCACAGGGGGCGCCTATGGCTACACCTTC	CASGATGGAYGYTF
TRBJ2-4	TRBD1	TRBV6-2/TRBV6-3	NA	TGTGCCAGCAGTTACCCTTCAGACAGGGTCGAAAACATTCAGTACTTC	CASSYPSDRVENIQYF
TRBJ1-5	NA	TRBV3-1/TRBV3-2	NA	TGTGCCAGCAGCCAAGCGCCACGAGGTCAGCCCCAGCATTTT	CASSQAPRGQPQHF
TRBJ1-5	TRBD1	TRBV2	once	TGTGCCAGCAGGGACGTGACAGGGCCGGGGCATTTT	CASRDVTGPGHF
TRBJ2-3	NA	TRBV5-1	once	TGCGCCAGCAGCCCCGGGACTCCGGACACAGATACGCAGTATTTT	CASSPGTPDTDTQYF
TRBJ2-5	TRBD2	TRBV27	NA	TGTGCCAGCAGTACTAGCGGGGGGGTTCGGGAGACCCAGTACTTC	CASSTSGGVRETQYF
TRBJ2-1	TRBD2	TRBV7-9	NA	TGTGCCAGCAGCCCCCTAGCGGGGGTACCATCGTCCTACAATGAGCAGTTCTTC	CASSPLAGVPSSYNEQFF
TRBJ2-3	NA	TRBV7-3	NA	TGTGCCAGCGCGGCAGAATCAGATACGCAGTATTTT	CASAAESDTQYF
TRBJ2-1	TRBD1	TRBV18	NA	TGTGCCAGCTCACCGCACCGGGACAGAGGCAATGAGCAGTTCTTC	CASSPHRDRGNEQFF
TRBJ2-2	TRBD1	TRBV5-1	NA	TGCGCCAGCAGCTTGGCCAAACGACAGGGGGACGGGGAGCTGTTTTTT	CASSLAKRQGDGELFF
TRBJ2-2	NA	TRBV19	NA	TGTGCCAGTAGTATAGGAGGCACCGGGGAGCTGTTTTTT	CASSIGGTGELFF
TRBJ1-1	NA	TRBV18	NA	TGTGCCAGCTCACTGCCAGGGGCAAGAGCTTTCTTT	CASSLPGARAFF
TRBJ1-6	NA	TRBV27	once	TGTGCCAGCAGTTTATCGGTCAGGGGTAATTCACCCCTCCACTTT	CASSLSVRGNSPLHF
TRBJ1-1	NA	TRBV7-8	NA	TGTGCCAGCAGCTCCGCCCGACTCGACACTGAAGCTTTCTTT	CASSSARLDTEAFF
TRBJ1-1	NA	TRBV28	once	TGTGCCAGCAGTCCGGCGGGCACTCCCTTGAGCACTGAAGCTTTCTTT	CASSPAGTPLSTEAFF
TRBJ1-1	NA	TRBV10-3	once	TGTGCCAGTCAGGGGAACACTGAAGCTTTCTTT	CASQGNTEAFF
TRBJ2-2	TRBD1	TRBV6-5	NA	TGTGCCAGCAGTTATTCGGGACAGGGCGGAGCCGGGGAGCTGTTTTTT	CASSYSGQGGAGELFF
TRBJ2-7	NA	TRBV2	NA	TGTGCCAGCAGTGGGAGGTACGAGCAGTACTTC	CASSGRYEQYF
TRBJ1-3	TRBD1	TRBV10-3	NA	TGTGCCGTCAGACAGGGTAACTCTGGAAACACCATATATTTT	CAVRQGNSGNTIYF
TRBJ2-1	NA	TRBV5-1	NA	TGCGCCAGCAGCTTGGTGCCAACTAGTCGCTCCTACAATGAGCAGTTCTTC	CASSLVPTSRSYNEQFF
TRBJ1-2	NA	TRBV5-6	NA	TGTGCCAGCAGCTTCCAGTATGATGGCTACACCTTC	CASSFQYDGYTF
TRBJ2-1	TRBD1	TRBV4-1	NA	TGCGCCAGCAGACAGGGGACTGAGCAGTTCTTC	CASRQGTEQFF
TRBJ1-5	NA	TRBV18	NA	TGTGCCAGCTCAGCCCGGGACACAGGATTCCAGCCCCAGCATTTT	CASSARDTGFQPQHF
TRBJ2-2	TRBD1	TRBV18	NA	TGTGCCAGCTCACGAACGGGACAGGAAGAGCTGTTTTTT	CASSRTGQEELFF
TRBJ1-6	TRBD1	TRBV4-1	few	TGCGCCAGCAGCCGCGGGACAGCAAATTCACCCCTCCACTTT	CASSRGTANSPLHF
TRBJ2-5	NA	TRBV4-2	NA	TGTGCCAGCAGCCAAGATTGGCGGACTCTACAAGAGACCCAGTACTTC	CASSQDWRTLQETQYF
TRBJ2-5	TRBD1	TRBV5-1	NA	TGCGCCAGCAGCTCAAACACGGGACAGGGTGGAGAGACCCAGTACTTC	CASSSNTGQGGETQYF
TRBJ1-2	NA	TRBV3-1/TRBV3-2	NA	TGTGCCAGCAGCCCGGTAGGAGCGACGGCGGGATCATATGGCTACACCTTC	CASSPVGATAGSYGYTF
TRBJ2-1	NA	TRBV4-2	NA	TGTGCCAGCAGCCAAGACAGGGCGGGGACCTACAATGAGCAGTTCTTC	CASSQDRAGTYNEQFF
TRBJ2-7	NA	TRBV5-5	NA	TGTGCCAGCAGCTTAACAGGGACCTACGAGCAGTACTTC	CASSLTGTYEQYF
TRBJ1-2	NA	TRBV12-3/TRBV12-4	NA	TGTGCCAGCAGCGCCGAAAGAGGCTATGGCTACACCTTC	CASSAERGYGYTF
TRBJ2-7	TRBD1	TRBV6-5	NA	TGTGCCAGCAGTTCCCAGAACAGGGGCGAGCAGTACTTC	CASSSQNRGEQYF
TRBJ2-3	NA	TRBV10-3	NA	TGTGCCATCAGTGAGTCGGGACTTGTCACAGATACGCAGTATTTT	CAISESGLVTDTQYF
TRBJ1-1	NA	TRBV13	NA	TGTGCCAGCAGCTTAGCAGGGGCAAACACTGAAGCTTTCTTT	CASSLAGANTEAFF
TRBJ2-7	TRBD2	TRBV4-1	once	TGCGCCAGCAGCCAGAGTCTAGCGGGGGGCTCCTACGAGCAGTACTTC	CASSQSLAGGSYEQYF
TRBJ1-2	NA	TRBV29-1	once	TGCAGCGTTGCGGAGAAGAATAGTGGCTACACCTTC	CSVAEKNSGYTF